This T cell receptor (beta chain) was identified in a study of cytomegalovirus exposure and HLA in healthy donors. Trimming removed 0 bases at V and 6 bases at J, with 15 bases between. Per the germline V gene, CDR1 is SGHRS and CDR2 is YFSETQ. This CDR3 has 16 amino acids. Concerning this clone itself: Antigen specificity is unknown.

Study observations and caveats: The authors enumerated around 150 TCR beta chains as linked to cytomegalovirus. With further analysis later on, most CMV-associated TCR beta chains appeared HLA-restricted.

PCR involved 60 Vbeta and 13 Jbeta primers. Measured with immunoSEQ multiplex PCR; TCRdb has only the in-frame clones, and not every one. The sample lists approximately 100,000 clones, around 76% occurring once. V usage is TRBV5-1 and J usage is TRBJ1-4; D possibly corresponds to TRBD1 (5 bases). The receptor was isolated from a woman between 45 and 65 years old in good health and CMV-seropositive. The sample comprised PBMCs. The CDR3 sequence: CASSLGGGARYEKLFF. In DNA, the CDR3 is TGCGCCAGCAGCTTGGGGGGGGGAGCCCGCTATGAAAAACTGTTTTTT.